This T cell receptor beta chain stems from a study of shared clonotypes between healthy human individuals. As for this clone: What it binds is unknown.

Naive CD8 cells lacked CD45RO and underwent positive selection for CCR7, leaving out terminally differentiated effector memory CD45RA+ cells. Study conclusions and caveats: Inspection by rarefaction showed sorted-subset sequencing to be incomplete despite large depth. Researchers found naive subsets generally carried larger estimated richness than memory subsets.

Sequencing used immunoSEQ multiplex PCR; TCRdb keeps in-frame clones, though not all of them. Of 800,000 or so clones listed, approximately 96% are singletons. Sequencing was done on a sample of naive CD8+ T cells sorted from blood. This TCR came from a man aged 25 to 40 in good health.

The CDR3 reads CASSRWQGSYEQYF. CDR3 nucleotide sequence: TGCGCCAGCAGTCGGTGGCAGGGAAGCTACGAGCAGTACTTC. The chain recombines TRBV23-1 with TRBJ2-7; TRBD1 might be the D (5 bases). TRBV23-1 is an ORF, and what it does is uncertain. V lost 4 bases, J lost 3 bases, and 13 bases lay in between. The CDR3 runs 14 residues.